This entry lists 4 T cell receptor beta chains sequenced from one sample in a study of T cells after yellow fever vaccination. One entry per CDR3 protein results from TCRdb running MiXCR on the 5' RACE reads. Of 150,000 to 200,000 distinct CDR3 sequences in the sample, approximately 11% were seen once. This specimen consisted of CD8+ T cells sorted from PBMCs, obtained 15 days after the yellow fever booster vaccination. These receptors all come from a man between 18 and 35 years old who received the YFV17D yellow fever vaccine.

The CDR3 sequence is CASQPTHRDPSNQPQHF. Written as DNA, the CDR3 is TGTGCCAGCCAACCAACCCACCGGGACCCCAGCAATCAGCCCCAGCATTTT. The gene calls are TRBV6-2 or TRBV6-3 and TRBJ1-5, with a weak D call TRBD1 (5 bases). Germline V gene data show CDR1 as MNHEY and CDR2 as SVGEGT. This CDR3 has 17 amino acids. V lost 8 bases and J lost 1, with 21 bases in between.

DNA for the CDR3: TGTGCCAGCAGCTTGGGGCTGGGTTGGGAGCAGTACGTC. Translation: CASSLGLGWEQYV. The rearrangement joins TRBV5-6 to TRBJ2-7; D is undetermined. This CDR3 spans 13 amino acids. Trimming left V 0 bases short and J 7 bases short, with 11 bases between. Germline CDR1 SGHDT, CDR2 YYEEEE.

This clonotype was observed at least ten times. The V gene is TRBV6-5, the J gene TRBJ2-3; D remains ambiguous. Trimming cost V 5 bases and J 0 bases, with 12 bases left between them. From germline, CDR1 is MNHEY and CDR2 SVGAGI. This CDR3 region has 15 residues. This CDR3 is CASSVRQTSTDTQYF. The CDR3 coding sequence is TGTGCCAGCAGTGTAAGACAAACTAGCACAGATACGCAGTATTTT.

This clonotype was seen a handful of times. The chain carries TRBV19 and TRBJ1-5; D perhaps matches TRBD1 (6 bases). The CDR3 loop spans 15 amino acids. The V gene's germline CDR1 is LNHDA and CDR2 SQIVND (reference sequence). V lost 3 bases and J lost 8, with 17 bases in between. The CDR3 region has the DNA TGTGCCAGTAGTATCGGGGGGCGCGACGGGGAGCCCCAGCATTTT. It is translated as CASSIGGRDGEPQHF.